The 14 T cell receptor beta chains in this list originate from one sample, sequenced in a study of shared clonotypes between healthy human individuals. Some clones are missing from TCRdb's copy, which holds only in-frame ones; the method was immunoSEQ multiplex PCR. The sample holds 450,000 to 650,000 clones, around 81% seen once. The material sequenced was PBMCs. The receptor set was obtained from a woman in her forties in good health. Some clones in this sample may be carry-over from other donors' samples.

The V gene is TRBV9, the J gene TRBJ2-1; no definite D call. V lost 3 bases, J lost 1 base, and 2 bases lay in between. The CDR3 consists of 12 residues. CDR1 is SGDLS and CDR2 is YYNGEE in the germline V gene. The CDR3 reads CASSASYNEQFF. The CDR3 DNA is TGTGCCAGCAGCGCTTCCTACAATGAGCAGTTCTTC.

The V and J genes are TRBV5-6 and TRBJ2-7, with TRBD2 matching 11 bases. Trimming removed 1 base from V and 0 bases from J; junction bases left unmatched: 9. Germline V gene sequence: CDR1 SGHDT, CDR2 YYEEEE. This CDR3 has 18 residues. CDR3 nucleotide sequence: TGTGCCAGCAGCTTGTTTGTTAGCGGGAGGGCCTACTCCTACGAGCAGTACTTC. It translates to CASSLFVSGRAYSYEQYF.

Many counts were recorded for this clone. The sample has other DNA sequences that encode this CDR3 too. This rearrangement joins TRBV6-6 to TRBJ1-1, with D maybe TRBD1 (5 bases). The CDR3 contains 14 residues. V dropped 4 bases and J dropped 8 bases, with 17 bases sitting between them. Germline loops: CDR1 MNHNY, CDR2 SVGAGI (reference sequence). CDR3 coding DNA: TGTGCCAGCAGTTGGGTACTGGGGGTTGGGGAAGCTTTCTTT. Translated, it gives CASSWVLGVGEAFF.

The rearrangement uses TRBV11-3 and TRBJ1-1; D gene uncertain. The CDR3 runs to 13 residues. Germline lookup yields CDR1 SGHNT and CDR2 YENEEA. The germline V and J ends were trimmed by 4 bases and 5 bases, with 11 bases remaining between them. The CDR3 is CASSSRMGTEAFF. CDR3 DNA sequence: TGTGCCAGCAGCTCTAGAATGGGTACTGAAGCTTTCTTT.

CDR3 nucleotide sequence: TGTGCCAGCAGCCCAGGACTAGCGGGAGGTCCCACCGGGGAGCTGTTTTTT. It translates to CASSPGLAGGPTGELFF. V gene TRBV11-2 combines with J gene TRBJ2-2; 14 bases agree with TRBD2. The germline gives CDR1 SGHAT, CDR2 FQNNGV. The CDR3 totals 17 residues. V lost 5 bases, J lost 4 bases, and 6 bases stayed unmatched.

This clone occurred many times. The chain joins TRBV4-1 to TRBJ2-7, with a possible D match to TRBD1 (5 bases). V was cut by 2 bases and J by 6 bases, with 5 bases left in between. CDR3 length equals 11 residues. The germline gives CDR1 MGHRA, CDR2 YSYEKL. CDR3 nucleotide sequence: TGCGCCAGCAGCCAACAGGGCGAGCAGTACTTC. Amino acids: CASSQQGEQYF.

The gene calls are TRBV6-1 and TRBJ1-2; the D gene is possibly TRBD1 (6 bases). The length of the CDR3 is 15 residues. V lost 1 base and J lost 7, with 16 bases in between. Germline V lookup: CDR1 MNHNS, CDR2 SASEGT. The CDR3 here is CASSEEGRGSIGYTF. In nucleotides, the CDR3 is TGTGCCAGCAGTGAAGAAGGCAGGGGTTCTATTGGCTACACCTTC.

A remark on this clone: Other DNA sequences in the sample encode the same CDR3. The genes are TRBV10-3 and TRBJ1-1; D remains ambiguous. CDR3 length: 13 amino acids. Germline CDR1 and CDR2: ENHRY and SYGVKD. V gave up 0 bases and J gave up 4 bases, with 6 bases separating them. This chain's CDR3 is CAISESPGTEAFF. CDR3 nucleotide sequence: TGTGCCATCAGTGAGTCCCCGGGCACTGAAGCTTTCTTT.

This sequence joins TRBV10-3 and TRBJ2-2, with 9 bases aligning to TRBD1. The germline V gene encodes CDR1 ENHRY and CDR2 SYGVKD. The CDR3 totals 18 residues. The V gene end was trimmed by 5 bases and the J gene end by 1 base; junction bases not matched to a gene: 11. The CDR3, as DNA: TGTGCCATCAGTCGGCCGAGAGGGGGACAGGGGAACACCGGGGAGCTGTTTTTT. Encoded protein: CAISRPRGGQGNTGELFF.

This clone came up many times. The identical CDR3 is also encoded by other nucleotide sequences in the sample. The chain has TRBV30 and TRBJ1-6; TRBD1 aligns across 8 bases. This CDR3 has 18 residues. Trimming at V came to 1 base and at J to 7 bases, leaving 15 bases not matched to a gene. CDR1 is GTSNPN and CDR2 is SVGIG in the germline V gene (reference sequence). The CDR3 region is CAWSGSRTGLSGNSPLHF. For the CDR3, the DNA is TGTGCCTGGAGTGGCAGTCGGACAGGGCTGTCTGGAAATTCACCCCTCCACTTT.

The chain couples TRBV5-1 to TRBJ1-1, with D perhaps matching TRBD1 (6 bases). V was clipped by 0 bases and J by 2 bases, with 14 bases between them. This CDR3 has 16 amino acids. Germline CDR1 and CDR2: SGHRS and YFSETQ. CDR3 sequence reads: CASSLGVGGANTEAFF. CDR3 nucleotides: TGCGCCAGCAGCTTGGGGGTTGGGGGCGCTAACACTGAAGCTTTCTTT.

V gene TRBV15 combines with J gene TRBJ1-5; D possibly corresponds to TRBD1 (6 bases). The CDR3 has 14 amino acids. Per the germline V gene, CDR1 is LNHNV and CDR2 is YYDKDF (reference sequence). Trimming stripped 1 base from V and 4 bases from J, with 8 bases between. This chain's CDR3 is CATSRGTVNQPQHF. Here the CDR3 DNA reads TGTGCCACCAGCAGAGGGACAGTAAATCAGCCCCAGCATTTT.

This chain uses TRBV5-6 with TRBJ2-5; D remains unclear. Germline loops: CDR1 SGHDT, CDR2 YYEEEE. The CDR3 covers 13 residues. Trimming pared 0 bases from V and 4 bases from J, leaving 7 bases between. The CDR3 DNA is TGTGCCAGCAGCTTGGACTTCGGAGAGACCCAGTACTTC. It codes for CASSLDFGETQYF.

The rearrangement links TRBV11-3 to TRBJ2-1, with D possibly being TRBD1 or TRBD2 (6 bases each). CDR1 and CDR2 from the germline V gene are SGHNT and YENEEA. Trimming left V 3 bases short and J 9 bases short, with 15 bases between. The CDR3 sequence is 14 residues long. The DNA for the CDR3 is TGTGCCAGCAGCTTCAGGGGCGCGGGATCTGAGCAGTTCTTC. Translation gives CASSFRGAGSEQFF. Combining the CDR3 with reference TRBV11-3 and TRBJ2-1 gives the whole variable domain EAGVVQSPRYKIIEKKQPVAFWCNPISGHNTLYWYLQNLGQGPELLIRYENEEAVDDSQLPKDRFSAERLKGVDSTLKIQPAELGDSAVYLCASSFRGAGSEQFFGPGTRLTVL.